The 8 T cell receptor beta chains below all came from one sample that was sequenced in a study of identical twins (dated by TCRdb to 2015 to 2016). The library came from 5' RACE. The sequencer was an Illumina HiSeq 2000. TCRdb itself trimmed the public reads at Q25 with fastp, ran MiXCR and retained productive beta chains. For every CDR3 protein sequence, its rows merge into one entry that carries the most common genes and DNA. The sample table shows about 150,000 distinct CDR3 sequences, and approximately 3.5% are seen once. More than 7% of the sample lies in the top ten. Sequenced: memory T cells sorted from blood. In the paper's terms, the cell subset or site label means: CD45RO+ enriched T cells. The receptors stem from a young man in good health.

This clonotype was counted many times. The chain couples TRBV5-1 to TRBJ2-2; 7 nucleotides line up with TRBD1. The CDR3 runs 14 residues. With V trimmed by 4 bases and J by 8 bases, 8 bases remained unmatched. In germline, CDR1 is SGHRS, CDR2 YFSETQ. In DNA, the CDR3 is TGCGCCAGCAGCCTCGGACAGGTCCCGGGGGAGCTGTTTTTT. This gives the protein CASSLGQVPGELFF.

In its sample, this clonotype was seen many times. This chain joins TRBV7-8 and TRBJ1-4; TRBD1 is a possible D gene (6 bases). Germline V lookup: CDR1 SGHVS, CDR2 FQNEAQ. Deletions cut 4 bases from V and 7 bases from J, with 13 bases between. This CDR3 is 14 amino acids long. The CDR3 coding sequence is TGTGCCAGCAGCTCCCAGGGGAGGACTGAAAAACTGTTTTTT. Translation gives CASSSQGRTEKLFF.

This clonotype was observed many times. The chain is built from TRBV12-3 or TRBV12-4 and TRBJ2-7; D remains unclear. With 3 bases removed from V and 1 base from J, the gap between germline ends came to 7 bases. There are 13 residues in the CDR3. The CDR3 sequence is CASSFSRSYEQYF. CDR3 bases: TGTGCCAGCAGTTTTTCACGATCCTACGAGCAGTACTTC.

This clonotype was counted ten times or more. The chain has TRBV5-1 and TRBJ2-3, with D maybe TRBD2 (6 bases). Trimming pared 4 bases from V and 1 base from J, leaving 16 bases between. The CDR3 runs to 16 residues. Looked up from germline, CDR1 is SGHRS and CDR2 is YFSETQ. CDR3 protein: CASSQLSGSRTDTQYF. The CDR3 nucleotides are TGCGCCAGCAGCCAGCTTAGCGGTTCTCGCACAGATACGCAGTATTTT.

This clonotype came up many times. The chain combines TRBV6-2 or TRBV6-3 with TRBJ2-5; tentative D call: TRBD1 (6 bases). The CDR3 covers 14 residues. Germline lookup yields CDR1 MNHEY and CDR2 SVGEGT. V lost 2 bases, J lost 5 bases, and 12 bases lay in between. Here the CDR3 DNA reads TGTGCCAGCAGTTACCCAGGACAGAGGGAGACCCAGTACTTC. As protein: CASSYPGQRETQYF.

Ten or more counts support this clonotype. The chain couples TRBV2 to TRBJ2-1; 10 nucleotides align to TRBD2. CDR3 length: 16 residues. In germline, CDR1 is SNHLY, CDR2 FYNNEI. The J segment lost 6 bases and the V segment lost 5 bases, leaving 10 bases of the junction unmatched. The CDR3 coding sequence is TGTGCCAGCAGTCCCACCGGGCTAGCGGGAGTCAATGAGCAGTTCTTC. Its translation: CASSPTGLAGVNEQFF.

This clonotype was observed at least ten times. This chain uses TRBV4-1 with TRBJ2-1; the D gene is possibly TRBD1 (5 bases). V was pared by 2 bases and J by 0 bases, with 14 bases between. This CDR3 spans 17 amino acids. The germline gives CDR1 MGHRA, CDR2 YSYEKL. Written as DNA, the CDR3 is TGCGCCAGCAGCCAAAGAACTCAGGGTTTCTCCTACAATGAGCAGTTCTTC. Encoded protein: CASSQRTQGFSYNEQFF.

This chain connects TRBV7-2 to TRBJ2-3; D unclear. The V end was cut by 1 base, the J end by 0 bases, with 8 bases between. Per germline, CDR1 SGHTA and CDR2 FQGNSA. This CDR3 is 15 amino acids long. CDR3 protein: CASSLGVYSTDTQYF. The CDR3 DNA is TGTGCCAGCAGCTTAGGCGTCTACAGCACAGATACGCAGTATTTT.